The sequence of this TCR beta chain was determined in a study of glioma-infiltrating T cells. The germline CDR1 and CDR2 sequences are LGHNA and YNFKEQ. The V gene lost 5 bases and the J gene lost 7 bases, with 24 bases spanning the gap. CDR3 length: 17 amino acids. The iRepertoire nested amplicon-rescue multiplex PCR amplified TCR alpha and beta CDR3s from RNA. TCRdb re-called the multiplex PCR reads through MiXCR, storing one row per CDR3 protein. The sample shows approximately 190,000 distinct CDR3 sequences, around 32% of them seen only once. The chain is built from TRBV4-2 and TRBJ1-5, with a possible D match to TRBD1 (5 bases). Sequencing was done on a sample of glioma tissue, nonneoplastic brain tissue, or PBMCs (not recorded which). This TCR was sampled from a human donor with low-grade glioma or glioblastoma, undergoing nonglioma brain surgery, or in good health (not recorded which). The CDR3: CASSEAVTAGTGQPQHF. The CDR3 region has the DNA TGTGCCAGCAGCGAGGCCGTAACTGCAGGGACGGGACAGCCCCAGCATTTT.